The 8 T cell receptor beta chains in this list originate from one sample, sequenced in a study of tumor and adjacent non-tumor tissue in lung cancer. The template was RNA from unsorted bulk tissue. This non-tumor lung sample came from over 3 cm beyond the tumor edge. Three rounds of nested PCR, following a modified ARM-PCR protocol, produced the TCRbeta library. TCRdb reanalysed the multiplex PCR reads using MiXCR and keeps one entry per CDR3 protein. The table has some 97,000 distinct CDR3 sequences, approximately 60% seen once. The specimen sequenced was distant non-tumor lung tissue. Every receptor here comes from a young man with non-small cell lung cancer.

This clonotype was seen a few times. The chain carries TRBV30 and TRBJ2-2, with 7 bases aligning to TRBD2. V lost 3 bases to trimming and J lost 7 bases; unmatched junction nucleotides: 11. Germline V gene sequence: CDR1 GTSNPN, CDR2 SVGIG (reference sequence). The CDR3 contains 15 residues. The CDR3 DNA is TGTGCCTGGAGCGTGGTTGGGGGGGATGTCGGGGAGCTGTTTTTT. Encoded protein: CAWSVVGGDVGELFF.

The genes are TRBV5-1 and TRBJ2-2, with TRBD2 as a possible D gene (6 bases). The length of the CDR3 is 14 residues. The V and J ends lost 8 bases and 6 bases respectively, with 17 bases between them. Germline assignment: CDR1 SGHRS and CDR2 YFSETQ. The CDR3 coding sequence is TGCGCCAGTACCGAGGGAGGCCTGGCCGGGGAGCTGTTTTTT. Protein product: CASTEGGLAGELFF.

There are a few counts of this clonotype. J is TRBJ1-6 and V is TRBV2, with D uncertain. The CDR3 spans 12 residues. V lost 3 bases to trimming and J lost 15 bases, with 12 bases between them. Germline CDR1 reads SNHLY; CDR2 reads FYNNEI. DNA for the CDR3: TGTGCCAGCAGTGACCTGGGTCGCGTCCTCCACTTT. Translated, it gives CASSDLGRVLHF.

The J gene is TRBJ2-7, the V gene TRBV11-2; 8 nucleotides agree with TRBD1. Germline-derived CDR1 and CDR2 are SGHAT and FQNNGV. The CDR3 is made up of 14 amino acids. Losses at the gene ends were 6 bases for V and 5 bases for J; bases not matched to a gene: 9. The CDR3: CASRPRTGINEQYF. DNA of the CDR3: TGTGCCAGCAGACCTCGGACAGGGATCAACGAGCAGTACTTC. Filled out from reference TRBV11-2 and TRBJ2-7, the complete variable domain reads EAGVAQSPRYKIIEKRQSVAFWCNPISGHATLYWYQQILGQGPKLLIQFQNNGVVDDSQLPKDRFSAERLKGVDSTLKIQPAKLEDSAVYLCASRPRTGINEQYFGPGTRLTVT.

The V call is TRBV7-6, the J call TRBJ2-3; 12 bases fit TRBD2. Germline CDR1 SGHVS, CDR2 FNYEAQ. The CDR3 is 17 amino acids. Unmatched junction bases numbered 6, after V lost 1 base and J lost 4 bases. The CDR3 nucleotides read TGTGCCAGCAGCTTAGAGACTAGCGGGAGTGATGCAGATACGCAGTATTTT. Protein: CASSLETSGSDADTQYF.

Concerning this clonotype itself: As the CDR3 is not closed by the conserved phenylalanine or tryptophan, this likely results from a read error. The chain has TRBV6-5 and TRBJ1-2; D unclear. V dropped 4 bases and J dropped 8 bases, with 20 bases sitting between them. Per germline, CDR1 MNHEY and CDR2 SVGAGI. The CDR3 runs 15 residues. The DNA of the CDR3 is TGTGCCAGCAGTTCTACCGACGGAATCCAGGAAGGCTACACCTCC. Translating gives CASSSTDGIQEGYTS.

About this clonotype: A much more abundant neighbour one base away suggests this may be a read error. V and J are TRBV29-1 and TRBJ1-1; D remains unclear. V was pared by 3 bases and J by 4 bases, with 15 bases between. CDR1 and CDR2 (germline): SQVTM, ANQGSEA. The length of the CDR3 is 14 residues. In DNA, the CDR3 is TGCAGCGTTGAGGAAGACGTACTGAGCACTGAAGCTTTCTTT. Residues: CSVEEDVLSTEAFF.

This clonotype was seen more than once but under ten times. This clone may be a read error of a much larger clone one base away. The chain is built from TRBV9 and TRBJ2-1; D is ambiguous. This CDR3 region has 11 residues. Germline V gene sequence: CDR1 SGDLS, CDR2 YYNGEE. The CDR3 protein is CASSSTAELFF. CDR3 nucleotides: TGTGCCAGCAGCAGTACCGCTGAGCTGTTCTTC.